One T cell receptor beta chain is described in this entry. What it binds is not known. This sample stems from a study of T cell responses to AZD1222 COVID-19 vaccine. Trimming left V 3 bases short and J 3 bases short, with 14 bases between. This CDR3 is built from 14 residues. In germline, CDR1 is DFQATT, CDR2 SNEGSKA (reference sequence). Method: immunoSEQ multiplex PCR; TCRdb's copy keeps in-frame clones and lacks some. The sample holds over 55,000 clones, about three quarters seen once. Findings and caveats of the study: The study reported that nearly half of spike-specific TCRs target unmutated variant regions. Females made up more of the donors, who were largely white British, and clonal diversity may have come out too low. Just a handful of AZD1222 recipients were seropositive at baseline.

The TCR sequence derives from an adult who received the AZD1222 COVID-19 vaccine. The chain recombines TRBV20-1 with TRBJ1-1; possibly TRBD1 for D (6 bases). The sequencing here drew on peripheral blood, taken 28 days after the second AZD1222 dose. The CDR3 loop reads CSASEGGRDTEAFF. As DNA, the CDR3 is TGCAGTGCTAGTGAGGGGGGGCGCGACACTGAAGCTTTCTTT.